Presented here are 17 T cell receptor beta chains from one specimen sequenced in a study of human T cells and chemical hapten exposure. TCRdb used MiXCR to reprocess the RACE reads, holding one entry per CDR3 protein. Altogether roughly 150,000 distinct CDR3 sequences are present, 25% to 35% being singletons, with the ten largest covering under 2.5%. Indicated time point: patch test 3, about 24 weeks after DPC sensitization. The treatment was: therapeutic diphenylcyclopropenone sensitization with weekly scalp DPC. Sample: whole blood, taken in connection with sensitization to the hapten diphenylcyclopropenone (DPC). The receptor source for this set is a woman aged 18-30 years with alopecia areata. Some clones in this sample may be carry-over from other donors' samples.

This clonotype appeared a few times. The V and J genes are TRBV11-2 and TRBJ2-5, with D unclear. Germline CDR1 reads SGHAT; CDR2 reads FQNNGV. V was cut by 5 bases and J by 6 bases, with 10 bases left in between. CDR3 length: 12 residues. The CDR3 protein is CASSALLKTQYF. In nucleotides, the CDR3 is TGTGCCAGCAGCGCCCTGCTAAAGACCCAGTACTTC.

The V call is TRBV7-2, the J call TRBJ2-6, with D unresolved. Germline CDR1 is SGHTA and CDR2 is FQGNSA. CDR3 size: 15 residues. Trimming removed 1 base from V and 2 bases from J, with 6 bases in between. Written as DNA, the CDR3 is TGTGCCAGCAGCTTAGAACGTCCTGGGGCCAACGTCCTGACTTTC. Protein: CASSLERPGANVLTF.

This clonotype was found a few times. This chain links TRBV29-1 with TRBJ2-3; D gene unclear. Germline V gene sequence: CDR1 SQVTM, CDR2 ANQGSEA. This CDR3 spans 11 amino acids. V was pared by 3 bases and J by 11 bases, with 12 bases between. The CDR3, as DNA: TGCAGCGTTGAGAAGCACGACATGCAGTATTTT. As protein: CSVEKHDMQYF.

The chain carries TRBV6-2 or TRBV6-3 and TRBJ1-1; possible D gene TRBD1, 6 bases. The CDR3 runs to 16 residues. V was cut by 6 bases and J by 0 bases, with 17 bases left in between. Germline V gene sequence: CDR1 MNHEY, CDR2 SVGEGT. CDR3 nucleotides: TGTGCCAGCAGCGCTGAGACAGGAAGCATGAACACTGAAGCTTTCTTT. It codes for CASSAETGSMNTEAFF.

This clonotype was counted a few times. The chain has TRBV12-3 or TRBV12-4 and TRBJ2-2; TRBD2 aligns across 7 bases. V was pared by 7 bases and J by 3 bases, with 5 bases of the junction left unmatched. This CDR3 has 14 amino acids. CDR3 in amino acids: CASMTGGYTGELFF. The CDR3 nucleotides are TGTGCCAGCATGACGGGGGGATACACCGGGGAGCTGTTTTTT.

The CDR3 nucleotides read TGTGCCAGCAGCCTATTCAGGGGGAACACTGAAGCTTTCTTT. It encodes CASSLFRGNTEAFF. The J gene is TRBJ1-1, the V gene TRBV2; D perhaps matches TRBD1 (6 bases). V lost 6 bases and J 1 base, leaving 12 bases between the germline ends. CDR3 length: 14 amino acids. Germline CDR1 SNHLY, CDR2 FYNNEI.

This clonotype has at least ten counts. V gene TRBV7-9 combines with J gene TRBJ2-7; 8 bases fit TRBD1. Germline lookup yields CDR1 SEHNR and CDR2 FQNEAQ (reference sequence). The CDR3 runs 14 residues. J was trimmed by 3 bases and V by 5 bases; bases with no gene match: 6. CDR3 residues: CASSPPGTGYEQYF. In nucleotides, the CDR3 is TGTGCCAGCAGCCCGCCTGGGACAGGCTACGAGCAGTACTTC.

The chain combines TRBV12-3 or TRBV12-4 with TRBJ1-4; weak D call: TRBD1 (5 bases). V was clipped by 0 bases and J by 7 bases, with 15 bases between them. The CDR3 length is 16 residues. The chain's CDR3 is CASSLALPGLVEKLFF. CDR3 coding DNA: TGTGCCAGCAGTTTAGCGCTGCCGGGGCTGGTTGAAAAACTGTTTTTT.

The V gene is TRBV24-1, the J gene TRBJ2-1; no definite D call. V lost 4 bases to trimming and J lost 7 bases, with 10 bases between them. The germline CDR1 and CDR2 sequences are KGHDR and SFDVKD. The CDR3 is 13 amino acids. Here the CDR3 DNA reads TGTGCCACCAGTGAGCCGAACTTGAATGAGCAGTTCTTC. Protein sequence: CATSEPNLNEQFF.

This chain connects TRBV29-1 to TRBJ1-2; D remains unclear. Trimming took 3 bases from V and 5 from J, leaving 13 bases between them. Germline V lookup: CDR1 SQVTM, CDR2 ANQGSEA. This CDR3 region has 13 residues. The CDR3 is CSVDSGKSYGYTF. The CDR3 bases are TGCAGCGTTGATTCCGGGAAAAGTTATGGCTACACCTTC.

There are a few counts of this clonotype. The rearrangement links TRBV29-1 to TRBJ2-1, with unresolved D. Deletions cut 2 bases from V and 6 bases from J, with 8 bases between. Germline-derived CDR1 and CDR2 are SQVTM and ANQGSEA. The CDR3 extends over 12 amino acids. CDR3 loop: CSVERLINEQFF. The CDR3 bases are TGCAGCGTTGAAAGACTTATCAATGAGCAGTTCTTC.

Concerning this clonotype: This CDR3 fails to terminate in the conserved phenylalanine or tryptophan, so it likely reflects a read error. V is TRBV5-6 and J is TRBJ2-1, with unresolved D. Germline V CDR1 and CDR2: SGHDT, YYEEEE. The V end lost 0 bases, the J end lost 6 bases, and 13 bases lay between the germline ends. CDR3 size: 15 residues. CDR3 amino acids: CASSLVGTGSNEQFL. The CDR3 nucleotides read TGTGCCAGCAGCTTGGTCGGAACCGGCAGCAATGAGCAGTTCCTC.

The chain uses TRBV7-2 and TRBJ2-1, with D perhaps assigned TRBD1 or TRBD2 (5 bases each). Germline V gives CDR1 SGHTA, CDR2 FQGNSA. V lost 1 base and J lost 6, with 22 bases in between. This CDR3 comprises 18 residues. In DNA, the CDR3 is TGTGCCAGCAGCTTAGTGGGGCCCGGGGCTACGAACTCCAATGAGCAGTTCTTC. Its protein is CASSLVGPGATNSNEQFF.

The chain recombines TRBV5-1 with TRBJ2-7; no clear D gene. This CDR3 comprises 16 residues. Germline CDR1 SGHRS, CDR2 YFSETQ. Trimming shortened V by 0 bases and J by 2 bases, and 15 bases separated the two germline ends. The CDR3 reads CASSLAITGSAYEQYF. The CDR3 DNA is TGCGCCAGCAGCTTGGCTATTACGGGTTCAGCCTACGAGCAGTACTTC.

This clonotype occurred many times. The gene calls are TRBV5-1 and TRBJ2-2; D uncertain. V shed 3 bases and J shed 5 bases, with 2 bases lying between them. Germline V gives CDR1 SGHRS, CDR2 YFSETQ. The CDR3 extends over 11 amino acids. Written as DNA, the CDR3 is TGCGCCAGCAGCTGGACCGGGGAGCTGTTTTTT. As protein: CASSWTGELFF.

The CDR3 loop reads CASSLSGGRTIDTQYF. The CDR3 region has the DNA TGTGCCAGCAGCTTATCGGGCGGGAGGACGATAGATACGCAGTATTTT. The chain has TRBV7-2 and TRBJ2-3, with 8 bases fitting TRBD2. Per the germline V gene, CDR1 is SGHTA and CDR2 is FQGNSA. V shed 2 bases, J shed 5 bases, and the junction held 9 bases outside the gene matches. The CDR3 runs to 16 residues.

This clonotype appeared a few times. The chain carries TRBV29-1 and TRBJ1-1, with 7 bases aligning to TRBD1. Germline CDR1 reads SQVTM; CDR2 reads ANQGSEA. J gave up 5 bases and V 0 bases, and 9 bases lay outside the gene matches. CDR3 length: 15 residues. CDR3 residues: CSVEDIGGVNTEAFF. CDR3 in DNA: TGCAGCGTTGAAGATATAGGGGGCGTAAATACTGAAGCTTTCTTT. Full variable domain (remainder filled in from reference TRBV29-1 and TRBJ1-1): SAVISQKPSRDICQRGTSLTIQCQVDSQVTMMFWYRQQPGQSLTLIATANQGSEATYESGFVIDKFPISRPNLTFSTLTVSNMSPEDSSIYLCSVEDIGGVNTEAFFGQGTRLTVV.